This is a list of T cell receptor beta chains from one sample in a study of identical twins. TCRdb re-analysed the 5' RACE reads in MiXCR, keeping a single row per CDR3 protein. The data show about 1.7 million distinct CDR3 sequences, around a third seen once. Material: cord blood. These receptors came from a newborn girl in good health. CDR3s include the opening cysteine and the closing phenylalanine or tryptophan. The order of the fields is clone size, J gene, D gene, V gene, CDR3 DNA, CDR3 protein. D genes are given only for firm matches. Size values are once, few and many counts, or a class for expanded clones, and some rows have none.

clone_size: many
j_call: TRBJ2-7
d_call: TRBD1
v_call: TRBV20-1
cdr3_nt: TGCAGTGCTAGAGATAGTAGGGGGCCCTTTTACGAGCAGTACTTC
cdr3_aa: CSARDSRGPFYEQYF

clone_size: .
j_call: TRBJ1-2
d_call: .
v_call: TRBV5-5
cdr3_nt: TGTGCCAGCAGCTTCAGGGTTGACGGCTACACCTTC
cdr3_aa: CASSFRVDGYTF

clone_size: .
j_call: TRBJ2-7
d_call: TRBD2
v_call: TRBV20-1
cdr3_nt: TGCAGTGCTAGAGTCCATAGCGGGAGGGCCTACGAGCAGTACTTC
cdr3_aa: CSARVHSGRAYEQYF

clone_size: .
j_call: TRBJ2-1
d_call: .
v_call: TRBV4-2
cdr3_nt: TGTGCCAGCAGCCAGCTCCGGGGATCCTACGAGCAGTTCTTC
cdr3_aa: CASSQLRGSYEQFF

clone_size: .
j_call: TRBJ2-3
d_call: TRBD1
v_call: TRBV20-1
cdr3_nt: TGCACCGAAAACCCAGGGGGCCTCACAGATACGCAGTATTTT
cdr3_aa: CTENPGGLTDTQYF

clone_size: few
j_call: TRBJ2-1
d_call: TRBD2
v_call: TRBV24-1
cdr3_nt: TGTGCCCCGGGGGGTCAGGGCTACAATGAGCAGTTCTTC
cdr3_aa: CAPGGQGYNEQFF

clone_size: .
j_call: TRBJ1-1
d_call: .
v_call: TRBV10-3
cdr3_nt: TGTGCCATCAGGGGATCGAACACTGAAGCTTTCTTT
cdr3_aa: CAIRGSNTEAFF

clone_size: few
j_call: TRBJ2-7
d_call: .
v_call: TRBV2
cdr3_nt: TGTGCCAGCAGTGGGCCTGAGCAGTACTTC
cdr3_aa: CASSGPEQYF

clone_size: .
j_call: TRBJ2-1
d_call: TRBD2
v_call: TRBV5-1
cdr3_nt: TGCGCCAGCGGAAGCGGGGGGGGCTATGAGCAGTTCTTC
cdr3_aa: CASGSGGGYEQFF

clone_size: few
j_call: TRBJ1-1
d_call: TRBD1
v_call: TRBV12-3/TRBV12-4
cdr3_nt: TGTGCCAGCACCTTGACAGGGGGAGCTTTCTTT
cdr3_aa: CASTLTGGAFF

clone_size: .
j_call: TRBJ2-1
d_call: TRBD2
v_call: TRBV20-1
cdr3_nt: TGCAGTGCTGGCGCGGGAGTGGTGAATGAGCAGTTCTTC
cdr3_aa: CSAGAGVVNEQFF

clone_size: many
j_call: TRBJ2-1
d_call: .
v_call: TRBV5-1
cdr3_nt: TGTGCCAGCAGTTGGGGGCTAGCGGAGTACAATGAGCAGTTCTTC
cdr3_aa: CASSWGLAEYNEQFF

clone_size: .
j_call: TRBJ2-7
d_call: .
v_call: TRBV21-1
cdr3_nt: TGTGCCAGCAGCAAAGGGGTTAGCGGGGGGGCCCACTGCTCCTACGAGCAGTACTTC
cdr3_aa: CASSKGVSGGAHCSYEQYF

clone_size: .
j_call: TRBJ2-1
d_call: TRBD2
v_call: TRBV20-1
cdr3_nt: TGCAGTGCTAGTTTGGGACTAGCGGGAGAAGGGCAGTTCTTC
cdr3_aa: CSASLGLAGEGQFF

clone_size: .
j_call: TRBJ2-2
d_call: .
v_call: TRBV3-1
cdr3_nt: TGTGCCAGCAGCCAAGTATACAGGGTGACCGGGGAGCTGTTTTTT
cdr3_aa: CASSQVYRVTGELFF

clone_size: few
j_call: TRBJ1-6
d_call: .
v_call: TRBV28
cdr3_nt: TGTGCCAGCAGTTTTGGCAGGGGATGGAATTCACCCCTCCACTTT
cdr3_aa: CASSFGRGWNSPLHF

clone_size: .
j_call: TRBJ2-7
d_call: TRBD2
v_call: TRBV7-2
cdr3_nt: TGTGCCAGCAGCCTCACTAGCGGGAGGGGCGAGCAGTACTTC
cdr3_aa: CASSLTSGRGEQYF

clone_size: .
j_call: TRBJ1-6
d_call: .
v_call: TRBV12-3/TRBV12-4
cdr3_nt: TGTGCCAGCAGCCCCACCGACGTGTTTAGGGATTCACCCCTCCACTTT
cdr3_aa: CASSPTDVFRDSPLHF

clone_size: .
j_call: TRBJ1-4
d_call: .
v_call: TRBV4-2
cdr3_nt: TGTGCCAGCAGCTACGCCCTTCGGGGGGCCCGAAATGAAAAACTGTTTTTT
cdr3_aa: CASSYALRGARNEKLFF

clone_size: few
j_call: TRBJ2-1
d_call: .
v_call: TRBV6-1
cdr3_nt: TGTGCCAGCAGTGAAGCGGGAGCCCTTGTATTAGCGTTCAACAATGAGCAGTTCTTC
cdr3_aa: CASSEAGALVLAFNNEQFF